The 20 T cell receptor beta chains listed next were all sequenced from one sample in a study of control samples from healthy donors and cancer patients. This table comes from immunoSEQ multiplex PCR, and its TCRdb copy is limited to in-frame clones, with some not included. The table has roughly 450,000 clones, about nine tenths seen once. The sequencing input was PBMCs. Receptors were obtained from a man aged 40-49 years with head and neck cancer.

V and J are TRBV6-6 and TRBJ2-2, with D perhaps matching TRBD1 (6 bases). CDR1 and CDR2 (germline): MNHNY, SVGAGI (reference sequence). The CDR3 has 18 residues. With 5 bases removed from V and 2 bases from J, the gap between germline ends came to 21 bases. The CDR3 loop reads CASSPRLDSNQNTGELFF. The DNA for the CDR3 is TGTGCCAGCAGTCCCCGCTTGGACAGCAATCAAAACACCGGGGAGCTGTTTTTT.

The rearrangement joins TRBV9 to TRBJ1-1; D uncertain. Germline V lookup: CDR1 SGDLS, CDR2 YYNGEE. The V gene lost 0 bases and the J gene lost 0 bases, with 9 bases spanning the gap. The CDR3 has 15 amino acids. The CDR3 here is CASSVGGLMNTEAFF. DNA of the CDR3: TGTGCCAGCAGCGTAGGAGGACTCATGAACACTGAAGCTTTCTTT. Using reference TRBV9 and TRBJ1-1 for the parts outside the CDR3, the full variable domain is DSGVTQTPKHLITATGQRVTLRCSPRSGDLSVYWYQQSLDQGLQFLIQYYNGEERAKGNILERFSAQQFPDLHSELNLSSLELGDSALYFCASSVGGLMNTEAFFGQGTRLTVV.

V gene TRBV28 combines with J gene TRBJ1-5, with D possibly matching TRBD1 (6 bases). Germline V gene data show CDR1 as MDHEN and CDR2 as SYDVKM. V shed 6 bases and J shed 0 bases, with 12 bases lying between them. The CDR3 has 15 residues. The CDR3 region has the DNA TGTGCCAGCAGCCGACAGGATCTTAGCAATCAGCCCCAGCATTTT. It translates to CASSRQDLSNQPQHF.

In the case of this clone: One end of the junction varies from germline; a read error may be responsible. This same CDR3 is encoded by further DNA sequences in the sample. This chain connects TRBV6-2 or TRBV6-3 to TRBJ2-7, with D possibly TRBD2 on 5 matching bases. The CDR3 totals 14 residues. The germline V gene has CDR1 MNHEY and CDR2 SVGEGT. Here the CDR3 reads CASSPLAGGNEQYF. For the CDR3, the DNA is TGTGCCAGCAGCCCGCTAGCAGGTGGTAACGAGCAGTACTTT.

CDR3 DNA: TGTGCCAGCAGTGAGGGGCGGGCGTCCTACGGCTACACCTTC. This sequence encodes CASSEGRASYGYTF. The chain employs TRBV2 and TRBJ1-2; D might be TRBD1 (5 bases). This CDR3 spans 14 amino acids. Germline-derived CDR1 and CDR2 are SNHLY and FYNNEI. V shed 3 bases and J shed 8 bases, with 16 bases lying between them. Drawing the rest from reference TRBV2 and TRBJ1-2, the complete variable domain is EPEVTQTPSHQVTQMGQEVILRCVPISNHLYFYWYRQILGQKVEFLVSFYNNEISEKSEIFDDQFSVERPDGSNFTLKIRSTKLEDSAMYFCASSEGRASYGYTFGSGTRLTVV.

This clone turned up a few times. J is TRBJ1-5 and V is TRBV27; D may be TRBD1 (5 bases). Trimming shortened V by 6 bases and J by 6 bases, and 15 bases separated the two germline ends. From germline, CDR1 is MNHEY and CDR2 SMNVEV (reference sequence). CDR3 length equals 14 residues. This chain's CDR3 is CASSLRGSIQPQHF. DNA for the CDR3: TGTGCCAGCAGCCTAAGGGGTTCTATTCAGCCCCAGCATTTT.

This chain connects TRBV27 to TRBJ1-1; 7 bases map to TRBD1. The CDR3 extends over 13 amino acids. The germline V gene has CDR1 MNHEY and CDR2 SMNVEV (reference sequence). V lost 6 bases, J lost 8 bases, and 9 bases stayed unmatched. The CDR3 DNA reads TGTGCCAGCAGCTTCCGGGACAGTGAGGAAGCTTTCTTT. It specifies CASSFRDSEEAFF.

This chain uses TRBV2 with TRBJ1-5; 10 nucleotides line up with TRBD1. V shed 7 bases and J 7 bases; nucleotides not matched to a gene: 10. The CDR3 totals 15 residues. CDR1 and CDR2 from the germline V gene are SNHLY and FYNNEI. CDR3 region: CASTLTGGGWQPQHF. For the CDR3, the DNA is TGTGCCAGCACTCTGACAGGGGGCGGTTGGCAGCCCCAGCATTTT.

The CDR3 coding sequence is TGTGCCAGTAGTTCTCAGGGAGATGGAACTGAAGCTTTCTTT. Translated, it gives CASSSQGDGTEAFF. The chain couples TRBV19 to TRBJ1-1, with a weak D call TRBD1 (5 bases). The CDR3 is 14 residues long. Trimming pared 5 bases from V and 5 bases from J, leaving 15 bases between. Germline CDR1 reads LNHDA; CDR2 reads SQIVND (reference sequence).

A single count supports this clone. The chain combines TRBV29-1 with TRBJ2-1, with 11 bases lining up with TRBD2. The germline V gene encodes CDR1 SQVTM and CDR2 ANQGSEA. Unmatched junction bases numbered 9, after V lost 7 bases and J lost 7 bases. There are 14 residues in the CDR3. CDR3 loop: CSGRLAGRGNEQFF. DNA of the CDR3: TGCAGCGGGAGACTAGCGGGAAGGGGGAATGAGCAGTTCTTC.

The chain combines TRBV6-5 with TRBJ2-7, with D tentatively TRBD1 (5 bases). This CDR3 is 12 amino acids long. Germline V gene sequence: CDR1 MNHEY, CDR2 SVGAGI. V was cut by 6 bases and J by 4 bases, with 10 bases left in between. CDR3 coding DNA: TGTGCCAGCAGCCACGGACATTACGAGCAGTACTTC. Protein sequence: CASSHGHYEQYF.

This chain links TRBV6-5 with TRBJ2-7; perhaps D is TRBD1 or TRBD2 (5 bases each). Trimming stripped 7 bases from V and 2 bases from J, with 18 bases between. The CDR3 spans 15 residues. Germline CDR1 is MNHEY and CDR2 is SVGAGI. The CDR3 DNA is TGTGCCAGCATTATCTCCGGGACGCCTACCTACGAGCAGTACTTC. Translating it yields CASIISGTPTYEQYF.

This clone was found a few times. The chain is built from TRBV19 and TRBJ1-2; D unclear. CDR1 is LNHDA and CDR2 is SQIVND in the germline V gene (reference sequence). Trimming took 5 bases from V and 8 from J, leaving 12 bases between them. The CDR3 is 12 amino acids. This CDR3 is CASSSAAAGYTF. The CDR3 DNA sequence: TGTGCCAGTAGTTCGGCAGCGGCGGGCTACACCTTC.

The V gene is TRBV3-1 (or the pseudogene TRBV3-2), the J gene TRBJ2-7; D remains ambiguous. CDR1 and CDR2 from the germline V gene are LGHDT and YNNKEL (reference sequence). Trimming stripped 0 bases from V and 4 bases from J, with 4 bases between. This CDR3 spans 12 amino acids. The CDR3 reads CASSQDGYEQYF. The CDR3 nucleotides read TGTGCCAGCAGCCAAGATGGGTACGAGCAGTACTTC.

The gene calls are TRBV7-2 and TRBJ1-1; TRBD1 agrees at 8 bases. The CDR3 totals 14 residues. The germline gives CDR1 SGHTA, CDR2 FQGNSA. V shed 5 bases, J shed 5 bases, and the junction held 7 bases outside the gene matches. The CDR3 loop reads CASSPQGARTEAFF. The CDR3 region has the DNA TGTGCCAGCAGCCCCCAGGGGGCGCGGACTGAAGCTTTCTTT. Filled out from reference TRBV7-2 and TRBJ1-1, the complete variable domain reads GAGVSQSPSNKVTEKGKDVELRCDPISGHTALYWYRQSLGQGLEFLIYFQGNSAPDKSGLPSDRFSAERTGGSVSTLTIQRTQQEDSAVYLCASSPQGARTEAFFGQGTRLTVV.

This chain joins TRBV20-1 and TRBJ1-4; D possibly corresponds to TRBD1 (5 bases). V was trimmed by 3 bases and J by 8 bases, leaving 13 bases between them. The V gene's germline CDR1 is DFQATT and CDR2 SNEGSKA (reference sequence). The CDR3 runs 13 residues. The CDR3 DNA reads TGCAGTGCTAGTAGGGGCGCCCGGGAAAAACTGTTTTTT. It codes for CSASRGAREKLFF.

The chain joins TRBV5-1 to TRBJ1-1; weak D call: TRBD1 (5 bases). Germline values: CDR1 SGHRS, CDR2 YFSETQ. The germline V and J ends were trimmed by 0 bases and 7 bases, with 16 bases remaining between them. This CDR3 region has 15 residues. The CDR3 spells CASSLAGRGDFEAFF. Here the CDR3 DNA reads TGCGCCAGCAGCTTGGCTGGACGGGGGGATTTTGAAGCTTTCTTT. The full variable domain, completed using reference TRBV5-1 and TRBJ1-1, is KAGVTQTPRYLIKTRGQQVTLSCSPISGHRSVSWYQQTPGQGLQFLFEYFSETQRNKGNFPGRFSGRQFSNSRSEMNVSTLELGDSALYLCASSLAGRGDFEAFFGQGTRLTVV.

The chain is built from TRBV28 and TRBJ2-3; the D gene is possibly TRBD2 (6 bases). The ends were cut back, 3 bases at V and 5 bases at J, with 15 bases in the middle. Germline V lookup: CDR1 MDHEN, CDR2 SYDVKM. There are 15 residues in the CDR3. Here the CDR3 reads CASSFQSAGIDTQYF. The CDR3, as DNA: TGTGCCAGCAGTTTTCAGTCTGCGGGAATAGATACGCAGTATTTT.

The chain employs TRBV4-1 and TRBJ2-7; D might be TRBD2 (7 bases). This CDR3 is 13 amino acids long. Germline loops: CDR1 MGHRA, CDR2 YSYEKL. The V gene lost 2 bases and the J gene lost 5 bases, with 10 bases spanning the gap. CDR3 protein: CASSQKGGNEQYF. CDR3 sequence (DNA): TGCGCCAGCAGCCAAAAGGGGGGGAACGAGCAGTACTTC.

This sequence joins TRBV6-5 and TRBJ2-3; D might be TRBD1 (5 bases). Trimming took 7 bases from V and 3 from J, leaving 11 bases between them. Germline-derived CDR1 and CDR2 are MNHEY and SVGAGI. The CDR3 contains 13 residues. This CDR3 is CASNLDKTDTQYF. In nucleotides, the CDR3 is TGTGCCAGCAATTTGGACAAGACAGATACGCAGTATTTT.